Included here is one T cell receptor beta chain sequence, with context. Its antigen remains unknown. The source of the sample is a study of cytotoxic CD8 clonotypes in ibrutinib-treated CLL. Study summary: Collecting the response samples happened after a median 12 months of treatment, with a range of 6 to 36. Study conclusions and caveats: Patients had baseline clonality above age-matched healthy donors, and this clonality moved with circulating CD8+ T-cell counts.

The CDR3 spans 14 residues. CDR1 is MNHNS, CDR2 SASEGT, per germline. V lost 5 bases, J lost 3 bases, and 11 bases lay in between. The data were produced by immunoSEQ multiplex PCR, yet TCRdb's version contains in-frame clones alone and is incomplete. The table shows about 130,000 clones, with under 90% occurring only once. The clonotype comes from a human donor with chronic lymphocytic leukemia. Sequences were derived from PBMCs, sampled after 24 months of ibrutinib treatment. The V and J genes are TRBV6-1 and TRBJ1-5; maybe TRBD1 (6 bases). This chain's CDR3 is CASSKTGYNQPQHF. CDR3 nucleotide sequence: TGTGCCAGCAGTAAGACAGGTTACAATCAGCCCCAGCATTTT.